Following are 8 T cell receptor beta chains from one sample sequenced in a study of cytomegalovirus exposure and HLA in healthy donors (dated by TCRdb to 2017 to 2019). The method was the immunoSEQ multiplex PCR assay. A mixture of 60 forward primers for TCR Vbeta segments and 13 reverse primers for TCR Jbeta segments was used in the multiplex PCR. In TCRdb, the immuneACCESS table is reduced to in-frame sequences with V and J assigned. These tables do not hold every clone; where another copy was compared, an unresolved V gene accounts for under half, and the others remain unexplained. In this sample the table shows more than 40,000 clones, roughly half of which occur a single time. Roughly 5.6% of the sample is held by the ten biggest clonotypes. Sequencing was carried out using PBMCs. The receptors come from a man aged 55-75 years in good health and CMV-seronegative.

A few counts support this clone. This sequence joins TRBV7-2 and TRBJ1-5, with D unclear. CDR1 is SGHTA and CDR2 is FQGNSA in the germline V gene. The V end was cut by 4 bases, the J end by 4 bases, with 5 bases between. The CDR3 extends over 12 amino acids. CDR3 sequence (DNA): TGTGCCAGCAGCTCCTATAATCAGCCCCAGCATTTT. Protein product: CASSSYNQPQHF. The full variable domain, completed using reference TRBV7-2 and TRBJ1-5, is GAGVSQSPSNKVTEKGKDVELRCDPISGHTALYWYRQSLGQGLEFLIYFQGNSAPDKSGLPSDRFSAERTGGSVSTLTIQRTQQEDSAVYLCASSSYNQPQHFGDGTRLSIL.

The chain carries TRBV2 and TRBJ1-1; 7 bases are a match to TRBD1. The ends lost 4 bases at V and 7 bases at J; junction bases unmatched: 3. The length of the CDR3 is 12 residues. From germline, CDR1 is SNHLY and CDR2 FYNNEI. The CDR3 DNA reads TGTGCCAGCAGTGTGGACAGGTTTGAAGCTTTCTTT. It encodes CASSVDRFEAFF. The full variable domain, in which reference TRBV2 and TRBJ1-1 provide the parts outside the CDR3, is EPEVTQTPSHQVTQMGQEVILRCVPISNHLYFYWYRQILGQKVEFLVSFYNNEISEKSEIFDDQFSVERPDGSNFTLKIRSTKLEDSAMYFCASSVDRFEAFFGQGTRLTVV.

V usage is TRBV11-2 and J usage is TRBJ2-5; 14 bases align to TRBD2. The CDR3 has 15 amino acids. Losses at the gene ends were 8 bases for V and 4 bases for J; bases not matched to a gene: 6. Germline V gives CDR1 SGHAT, CDR2 FQNNGV. In DNA form, the CDR3 reads TGTGCCAGCGGGCCCGGGACTAGCGGGAGAGAGACCCAGTACTTC. As protein: CASGPGTSGRETQYF.

The chain links TRBV11-2 to TRBJ1-4; no clear D gene. CDR1 and CDR2 from the germline V gene are SGHAT and FQNNGV. Trimming shortened V by 6 bases and J by 6 bases, and 20 bases separated the two germline ends. The CDR3 is 16 residues long. CDR3 residues: CASSGQASRGYEKLFF. The CDR3 DNA reads as TGTGCCAGCAGTGGCCAGGCCTCCCGTGGTTATGAAAAACTGTTTTTT.

In this sample, this clone turned up once. The gene calls are TRBV7-7 and TRBJ2-7, with 10 positions matching TRBD2. The CDR3 sequence is 16 residues long. CDR1 is SSHAT and CDR2 is FNYEAQ in the germline V gene (reference sequence). V was clipped by 5 bases and J by 2 bases; unmatched bases: 9. CDR3 nucleotide sequence: TGTGCCAGCAGCCCATCCTCTAGCGGGGGTACCTACGAGCAGTACTTC. This translates into CASSPSSSGGTYEQYF.

The J gene is TRBJ2-3, the V gene TRBV11-2; TRBD2 agrees at 10 bases. V gave up 4 bases and J gave up 1 base; unmatched junction bases: 2. Germline V gives CDR1 SGHAT, CDR2 FQNNGV. The CDR3 covers 15 residues. CDR3 nucleotides: TGTGCCAGCAGCTCAGGACTAGCGGGCACAGATACGCAGTATTTT. Residues: CASSSGLAGTDTQYF.

This clone was counted once. The J gene is TRBJ2-7, the V gene TRBV29-1; D possibly corresponds to TRBD2 (6 bases). Germline lookup yields CDR1 SQVTM and CDR2 ANQGSEA. The CDR3 length is 15 residues. Trimming cost V 5 bases and J 7 bases, with 24 bases left between them. This CDR3 reads CSVRFSRETLGEQYF. DNA for the CDR3: TGCAGCGTTCGATTTTCCCGGGAGACCCTAGGAGAGCAGTACTTC.

This sequence joins TRBV4-2 and TRBJ1-2; D is undetermined. Trimming cost V 4 bases and J 1 base, with 7 bases left between them. The germline gives CDR1 LGHNA, CDR2 YNFKEQ. CDR3 size: 13 residues. CDR3 sequence: CASSPDLNYGYTF. CDR3 bases: TGTGCCAGCAGCCCAGACCTTAACTATGGCTACACCTTC.